Included here is one T cell receptor (beta chain) sequence, with context. Its target is not known. This record belongs to a study of cytotoxic CD8 clonotypes in ibrutinib-treated CLL. The overall study: Among responders, roughly 24 were partial and 2 complete; after median approximately 68 months, around 15 stayed remitted and some 12 progressed. Broader study findings: Patients had baseline clonality above age-matched healthy donors, and this clonality moved with circulating CD8+ T-cell counts. Clonality went up at the time of ibrutinib response, stayed stable in sustained remission, and later dropped back toward its baseline level at progression. Different sampling times were used for sustained-remission and progressing patients.

Sequenced by immunoSEQ multiplex PCR; TCRdb stores in-frame clones only, minus some. The repertoire includes about 310,000 clones, about 77% of them detected once, and 6.5% to 8% sits in the top ten. Germline V gives CDR1 SEHNR, CDR2 FQNEAQ (reference sequence). This CDR3 has 15 amino acids. V was clipped by 3 bases and J by 0 bases, with 10 bases between them. Here the sequenced sample was PBMCs, taken before ibrutinib treatment. J is TRBJ2-3 and V is TRBV7-9; D is unresolved. The receptor was derived from a human donor with chronic lymphocytic leukemia. The CDR3 sequence is CASSLLTSSTDTQYF. CDR3 DNA sequence: TGTGCCAGCAGCTTGTTAACCTCGAGCACAGATACGCAGTATTTT.